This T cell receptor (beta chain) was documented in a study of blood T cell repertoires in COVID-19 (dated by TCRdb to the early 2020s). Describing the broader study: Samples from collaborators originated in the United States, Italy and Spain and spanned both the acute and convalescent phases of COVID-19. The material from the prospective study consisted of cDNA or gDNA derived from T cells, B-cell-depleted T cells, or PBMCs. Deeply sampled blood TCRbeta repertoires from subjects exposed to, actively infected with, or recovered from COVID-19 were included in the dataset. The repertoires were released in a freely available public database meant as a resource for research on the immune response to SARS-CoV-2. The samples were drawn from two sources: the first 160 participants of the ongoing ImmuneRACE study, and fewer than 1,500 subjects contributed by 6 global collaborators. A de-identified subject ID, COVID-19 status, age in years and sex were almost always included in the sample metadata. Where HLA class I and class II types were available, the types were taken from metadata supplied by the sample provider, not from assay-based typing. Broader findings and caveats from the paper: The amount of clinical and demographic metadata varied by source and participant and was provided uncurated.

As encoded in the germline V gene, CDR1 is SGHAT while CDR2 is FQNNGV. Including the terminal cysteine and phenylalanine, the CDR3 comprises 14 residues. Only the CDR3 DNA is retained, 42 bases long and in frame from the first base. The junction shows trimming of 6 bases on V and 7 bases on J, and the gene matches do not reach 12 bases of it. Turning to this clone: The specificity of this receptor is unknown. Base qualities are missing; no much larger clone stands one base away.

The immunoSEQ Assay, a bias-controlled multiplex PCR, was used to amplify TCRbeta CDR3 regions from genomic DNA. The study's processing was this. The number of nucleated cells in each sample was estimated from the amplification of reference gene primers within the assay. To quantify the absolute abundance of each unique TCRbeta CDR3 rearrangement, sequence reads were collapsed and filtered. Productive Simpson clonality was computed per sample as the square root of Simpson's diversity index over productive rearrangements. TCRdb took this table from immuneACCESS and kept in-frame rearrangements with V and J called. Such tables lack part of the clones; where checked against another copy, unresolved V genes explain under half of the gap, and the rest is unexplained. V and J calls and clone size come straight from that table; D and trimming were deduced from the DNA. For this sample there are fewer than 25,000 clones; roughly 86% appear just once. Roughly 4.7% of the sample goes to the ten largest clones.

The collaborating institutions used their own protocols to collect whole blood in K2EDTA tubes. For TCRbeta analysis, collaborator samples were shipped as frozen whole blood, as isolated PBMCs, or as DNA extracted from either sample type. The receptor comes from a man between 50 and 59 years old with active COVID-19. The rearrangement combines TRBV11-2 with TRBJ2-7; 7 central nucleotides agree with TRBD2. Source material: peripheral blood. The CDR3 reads CASSSGTTRSEQYF. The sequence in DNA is TGTGCCAGCAGTTCCGGGACTACAAGGTCAGAGCAGTACTTC.